The next 5 T cell receptor beta chains were all read from a single sample in a study of shared clonotypes between healthy human individuals. Assay: immunoSEQ multiplex PCR; the TCRdb copy retains only in-frame clones and omits some. Of hundreds of thousands of clones in the sample, around three quarters are singletons; the top ten hold around 2%. Sequenced material: memory CD4+ T cells sorted from blood. Subset of the sample: CD45RA-negative fraction. The receptors originated from a woman aged 25 to 39 in good health.

The chain couples TRBV6-6 to TRBJ1-5; D is perhaps TRBD1 (6 bases). Germline V lookup: CDR1 MNHNY, CDR2 SVGAGI (reference sequence). This CDR3 comprises 15 residues. The V and J ends lost 6 bases and 0 bases respectively, with 12 bases between them. The CDR3 sequence is CASRATGDSNQPQHF. CDR3 sequence (DNA): TGTGCCAGCAGAGCGACAGGAGATAGCAATCAGCCCCAGCATTTT.

V gene TRBV7-3 combines with J gene TRBJ2-7; D perhaps matches TRBD1 (6 bases). Germline V gene sequence: CDR1 SGHTA, CDR2 FQGTGA. The CDR3 runs to 13 residues. The V and J ends lost 5 bases and 3 bases respectively, with 11 bases between them. In DNA form, the CDR3 reads TGTGCCAGCAGCCCGGACAGTAACTACGAGCAGTACTTC. Its translation is CASSPDSNYEQYF.

The V gene is TRBV5-1, the J gene TRBJ2-5, with D tentatively TRBD1 (7 bases). The germline V gene encodes CDR1 SGHRS and CDR2 YFSETQ. The CDR3 extends over 15 amino acids. Trimming pared 3 bases from V and 3 bases from J, leaving 15 bases between. CDR3 nucleotide sequence: TGCGCCAGCAGCTCAGGGGGGACGTTGGAAGAGACCCAGTACTTC. Encoded protein: CASSSGGTLEETQYF.

V gene TRBV5-1 combines with J gene TRBJ2-5, with 12 bases that match TRBD2. The CDR3 loop spans 16 amino acids. V lost 3 bases and J lost 4; bases outside the gene matches: 7. CDR1 is SGHRS and CDR2 is YFSETQ in the germline V gene. CDR3 nucleotides: TGCGCCAGCAGCTCAGGACTAGCGGGGTTATCAGAGACCCAGTACTTC. As protein: CASSSGLAGLSETQYF.

This CDR3 is CASRTGGSNQPQHF. In DNA form, the CDR3 reads TGTGCCAGCAGGACAGGGGGGAGCAATCAGCCCCAGCATTTT. The chain is built from TRBV6-5 and TRBJ1-5; 9 bases are a match to TRBD1. Germline V gives CDR1 MNHEY, CDR2 SVGAGI. Unmatched junction bases numbered 1, after V lost 6 bases and J lost 1 base. This CDR3 is built from 14 residues.